This T cell receptor beta chain was profiled in a study of PD-L1 blockade in urothelial cancer. Clones were read by immunoSEQ multiplex PCR, and TCRdb kept only the in-frame ones, dropping some. There are more than 30,000 clones in the sample; 85% to 90% occur only once, and roughly 2.1% lies in the top ten. From germline, CDR1 is MNHNS and CDR2 SASEGT. The CDR3 spans 15 residues. Trimming cost V 5 bases and J 2 bases; bases outside gene matches: 4. This receptor was obtained from a man aged 55 to 69 with urothelial cancer. The rearrangement links TRBV6-1 to TRBJ1-5, with 9 bases identical to TRBD1. This specimen consisted of PBMCs, obtained around atezolizumab (anti-PD-L1) treatment. The CDR3 spells CASSKGDRGNQPQHF. CDR3 DNA: TGTGCCAGCAGTAAAGGGGACAGGGGCAATCAGCCCCAGCATTTT.